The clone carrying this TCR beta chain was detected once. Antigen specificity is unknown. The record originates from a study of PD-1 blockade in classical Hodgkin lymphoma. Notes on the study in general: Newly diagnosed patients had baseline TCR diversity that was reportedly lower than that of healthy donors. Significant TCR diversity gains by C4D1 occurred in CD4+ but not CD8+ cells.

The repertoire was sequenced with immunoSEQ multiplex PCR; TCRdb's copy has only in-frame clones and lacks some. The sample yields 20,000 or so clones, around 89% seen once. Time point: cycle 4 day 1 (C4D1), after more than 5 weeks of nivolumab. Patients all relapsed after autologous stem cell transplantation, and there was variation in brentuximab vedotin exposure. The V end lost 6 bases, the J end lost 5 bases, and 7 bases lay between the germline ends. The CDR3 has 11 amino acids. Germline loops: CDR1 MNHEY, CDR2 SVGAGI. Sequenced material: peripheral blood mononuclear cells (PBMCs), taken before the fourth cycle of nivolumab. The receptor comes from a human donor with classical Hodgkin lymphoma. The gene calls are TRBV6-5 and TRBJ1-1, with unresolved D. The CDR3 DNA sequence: TGTGCCAGCAGAGCGGGAACTGAAGCTTTCTTT. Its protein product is CASRAGTEAFF.